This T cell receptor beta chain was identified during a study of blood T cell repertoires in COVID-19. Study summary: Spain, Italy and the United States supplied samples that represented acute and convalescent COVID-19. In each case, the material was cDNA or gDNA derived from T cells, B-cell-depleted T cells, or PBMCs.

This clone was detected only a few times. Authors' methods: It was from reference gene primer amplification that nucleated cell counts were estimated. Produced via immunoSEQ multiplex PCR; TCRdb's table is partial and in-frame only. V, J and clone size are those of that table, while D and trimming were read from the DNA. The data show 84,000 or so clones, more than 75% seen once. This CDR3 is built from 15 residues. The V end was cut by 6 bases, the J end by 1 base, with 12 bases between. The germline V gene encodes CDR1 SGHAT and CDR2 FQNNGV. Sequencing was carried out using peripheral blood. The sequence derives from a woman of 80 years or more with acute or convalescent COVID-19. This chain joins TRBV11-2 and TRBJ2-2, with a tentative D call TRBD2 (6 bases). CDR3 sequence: CASRSGSGNTGELFF. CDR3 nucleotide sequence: TGTGCCAGCAGGTCGGGTAGCGGGAACACCGGGGAGCTGTTTTTT.